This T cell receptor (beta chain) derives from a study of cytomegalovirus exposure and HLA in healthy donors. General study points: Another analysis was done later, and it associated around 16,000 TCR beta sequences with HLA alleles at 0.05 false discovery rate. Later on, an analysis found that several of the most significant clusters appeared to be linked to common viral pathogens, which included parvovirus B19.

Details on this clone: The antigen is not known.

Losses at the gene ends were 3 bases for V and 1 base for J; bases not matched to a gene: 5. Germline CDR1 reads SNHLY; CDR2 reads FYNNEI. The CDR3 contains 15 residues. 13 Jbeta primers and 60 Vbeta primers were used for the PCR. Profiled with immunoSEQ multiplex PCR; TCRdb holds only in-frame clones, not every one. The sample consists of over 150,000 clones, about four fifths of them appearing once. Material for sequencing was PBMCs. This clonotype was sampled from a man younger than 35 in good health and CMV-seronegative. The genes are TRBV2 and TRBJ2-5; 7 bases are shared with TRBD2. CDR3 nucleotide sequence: TGTGCCAGCAGTGATAGCCTAGCGGTCCAAGAGACCCAGTACTTC. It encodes CASSDSLAVQETQYF.